These 19 T cell receptor beta chains were sequenced from one sample in a study of shared clonotypes between healthy human individuals. CD45RO negativity and positive selection for CCR7 defined naive CD8 cells, a population that excluded terminally differentiated effector memory CD45RA+ cells. TCRdb keeps only in-frame clones here, not all; method: immunoSEQ multiplex PCR. The sample contains about 2.2 million clones, approximately 94% of which appear only once. Sequenced sample: naive CD8+ T cells from PBMCs. The receptors here all came from a man aged 18 to 30 in good health. Some clones in this sample may be carry-over from other donors' samples.

V gene TRBV28 combines with J gene TRBJ1-5; TRBD1 is a possible D gene (5 bases). The V gene lost 3 bases and the J gene lost 6 bases, with 9 bases spanning the gap. CDR1 MDHEN and CDR2 SYDVKM come from the germline V gene. This CDR3 spans 13 amino acids. CDR3: CASSFRGTQPQHF. CDR3 DNA sequence: TGTGCCAGCAGTTTTCGGGGGACTCAGCCCCAGCATTTT.

V and J are TRBV19 and TRBJ2-5; 8 nucleotides match TRBD1. CDR1 and CDR2 (germline): LNHDA, SQIVND (reference sequence). V shed 8 bases, J shed 5 bases, and the junction held 7 bases outside the gene matches. The CDR3 has 13 amino acids. The CDR3, as DNA: TGTGCCAGTTCAGGGGGCGGAAGGGAGACCCAGTACTTC. Translating gives CASSGGGRETQYF.

The V and J genes are TRBV15 and TRBJ1-5; no clear D gene. Trimming cost V 0 bases and J 5 bases, with 20 bases left between them. Germline loops: CDR1 LNHNV, CDR2 YYDKDF (reference sequence). This CDR3 has 18 amino acids. The CDR3: CATSRDLLWGINDQPQHF. The CDR3 DNA reads TGTGCCACCAGCAGAGATCTTTTGTGGGGTATTAATGATCAGCCCCAGCATTTT. The whole variable domain, filled in from reference TRBV15 and TRBJ1-5, reads DAMVIQNPRYQVTQFGKPVTLSCSQTLNHNVMYWYQQKSSQAPKLLFHYYDKDFNNEADTPDNFQSRRPNTSFCFLDIRSPGLGDTAMYLCATSRDLLWGINDQPQHFGDGTRLSIL.

CDR3 loop: CSVDMELRQGSYEQYF. CDR3 in DNA: TGCAGCGTTGATATGGAGTTGAGACAGGGGTCCTACGAGCAGTACTTC. V usage is TRBV29-1 and J usage is TRBJ2-7; TRBD1 matches at 8 bases. CDR1 and CDR2 from the germline V gene are SQVTM and ANQGSEA. The J segment lost 1 base and the V segment lost 3 bases, leaving 11 bases of the junction unmatched. The CDR3 runs 16 residues.

J is TRBJ2-1 and V is TRBV5-6, with TRBD1 identical over 10 bases. Germline V lookup: CDR1 SGHDT, CDR2 YYEEEE. CDR3 length: 15 residues. J gave up 7 bases and V 4 bases, and 8 bases lay outside the gene matches. CDR3 region: CASSAPTGGFNEQFF. Here the CDR3 DNA reads TGTGCCAGCAGCGCCCCGACAGGGGGCTTTAATGAGCAGTTCTTC.

This clone was observed a single time. The rearrangement joins TRBV7-8 to TRBJ2-5, with D maybe TRBD2 (7 bases). Germline CDR1 reads SGHVS; CDR2 reads FQNEAQ. The V end lost 5 bases, the J end lost 5 bases, and 21 bases lay between the germline ends. The CDR3 length is 16 residues. The CDR3 sequence: CASSRNTWGGGETQYF. The CDR3 nucleotides are TGTGCCAGCAGCCGGAACACCTGGGGGGGCGGTGAGACCCAGTACTTC.

The rearrangement uses TRBV5-1 and TRBJ2-1; D unclear. The germline V gene encodes CDR1 SGHRS and CDR2 YFSETQ. Trimming took 2 bases from V and 2 from J, leaving 8 bases between them. The CDR3 totals 14 residues. The CDR3 region has the DNA TGCGCCAGCAGCTTAACCGACCCCTACAATGAGCAGTTCTTC. Protein: CASSLTDPYNEQFF.

This chain links TRBV15 with TRBJ2-3, with 9 bases identical to TRBD1. The junction had 5 bases not matched to a gene; V was cut back by 5 bases and J by 2 bases. The length of the CDR3 is 15 residues. The germline CDR1 and CDR2 sequences are LNHNV and YYDKDF (reference sequence). The CDR3 loop is CATSERTGATDTQYF. The CDR3, as DNA: TGTGCCACCAGCGAGCGGACAGGGGCCACAGATACGCAGTATTTT.

This chain uses TRBV4-1 with TRBJ2-7; D is perhaps TRBD2 (6 bases). Germline V lookup: CDR1 MGHRA, CDR2 YSYEKL. The ends were cut back, 4 bases at V and 6 bases at J, with 22 bases in the middle. This CDR3 spans 16 amino acids. In DNA form, the CDR3 reads TGCGCCAGCAGCCGCCTCCTCCGGGACTCCCTTGGCGAGCAGTACTTC. It is translated as CASSRLLRDSLGEQYF.

The chain combines TRBV28 with TRBJ2-4, with D hard to call. The V gene's germline CDR1 is MDHEN and CDR2 SYDVKM. The CDR3 loop spans 12 amino acids. V gave up 5 bases and J gave up 9 bases, with 11 bases separating them. CDR3 sequence reads: CASSVDRTIQYF. CDR3 sequence (DNA): TGTGCCAGCAGTGTGGACCGGACCATTCAGTACTTC. Full variable domain (rest looked up from reference TRBV28 and TRBJ2-4): DVKVTQSSRYLVKRTGEKVFLECVQDMDHENMFWYRQDPGLGLRLIYFSYDVKMKEKGDIPEGYSVSREKKERFSLILESASTNQTSMYLCASSVDRTIQYFGAGTRLSVL.

This clone was seen once. This chain links TRBV7-9 with TRBJ2-7, with D perhaps being TRBD1 or TRBD2 (6 bases each). The CDR3 covers 17 residues. Germline lookup yields CDR1 SEHNR and CDR2 FQNEAQ (reference sequence). Between the trimmed V and J ends, which lost 3 bases and 0 bases, there was a span of 18 bases. The CDR3 region has the DNA TGTGCCAGCAGCTTTCCCCAGGGGAGGCCCGACTCCTACGAGCAGTACTTC. Amino acid sequence: CASSFPQGRPDSYEQYF.

The chain combines TRBV7-9 with TRBJ1-5, with D possibly matching TRBD1 (5 bases). Germline assignment: CDR1 SEHNR and CDR2 FQNEAQ (reference sequence). CDR3 length: 15 residues. V was pared by 4 bases and J by 6 bases, with 16 bases between. The CDR3 DNA reads TGTGCCAGCAGCTGGGACGCCCACGAGGGTCAGCCCCAGCATTTT. This gives the protein CASSWDAHEGQPQHF.

J is TRBJ2-1 and V is TRBV7-9; D might be TRBD1 or TRBD2, each matching 5 bases. Germline-derived CDR1 and CDR2 are SEHNR and FQNEAQ (reference sequence). The CDR3 consists of 14 residues. With 3 bases removed from V and 8 bases from J, the gap between germline ends came to 14 bases. The DNA of the CDR3 is TGTGCCAGCAGCTTGGGGACCCAAGTTGATGAGCAGTTCTTC. Translation: CASSLGTQVDEQFF.

The DNA for the CDR3 is TGTGCCAGCAGCTCCCAAAGGGCTGAGCAGTTCTTC. It yields the protein CASSSQRAEQFF. The rearrangement uses TRBV7-9 and TRBJ2-1, with D hard to call. Trimming shortened V by 4 bases and J by 9 bases, and 10 bases separated the two germline ends. Per germline, CDR1 SEHNR and CDR2 FQNEAQ (reference sequence). The CDR3 length is 12 residues.

The CDR3 loop is CASSAKGPLPETQYF. The CDR3 DNA sequence: TGTGCCAGCAGCGCAAAGGGGCCCTTGCCGGAGACCCAGTACTTC. The chain recombines TRBV9 with TRBJ2-5; D is possibly TRBD1 (5 bases). Trimming removed 3 bases at V and 5 bases at J, with 17 bases between. The CDR3 sequence is 15 residues long. Per the germline V gene, CDR1 is SGDLS and CDR2 is YYNGEE.

This clone has a single count. The rearrangement uses TRBV5-1 and TRBJ2-3; D is unresolved. The germline V gene has CDR1 SGHRS and CDR2 YFSETQ. The V end was cut by 0 bases, the J end by 4 bases, with 6 bases between. The CDR3 extends over 13 amino acids. CDR3 coding DNA: TGCGCCAGCAGCTTGGGGGTGCCAGATACGCAGTATTTT. This translates into CASSLGVPDTQYF.

The CDR3 DNA follows: TGTGCCAGCAACCCAACAGGAGGGAGAAACGAGCAGTACTTC. Translated: CASNPTGGRNEQYF. The chain uses TRBV5-5 and TRBJ2-7; perhaps TRBD2 as D (6 bases). The germline gives CDR1 SGHKS, CDR2 YYEKEE (reference sequence). V was pared by 6 bases and J by 5 bases, with 18 bases between. CDR3 length: 14 amino acids.

The chain recombines TRBV7-3 with TRBJ2-1, with 7 bases lining up with TRBD2. The length of the CDR3 is 16 residues. Germline V gene lookup returns CDR1 SGHTA and CDR2 FQGTGA. V shed 6 bases and J 4 bases; nucleotides not matched to a gene: 12. CDR3 in amino acids: CASRTREAGSYNEQFF. CDR3 DNA: TGTGCCAGCAGGACTCGGGAGGCCGGATCTTACAATGAGCAGTTCTTC.

This clone has only one observation. This chain connects TRBV6-1 to TRBJ2-1, with 7 bases matching TRBD2. Germline V gene sequence: CDR1 MNHNS, CDR2 SASEGT. The CDR3 runs 16 residues. Trimming at V came to 2 bases and at J to 9 bases, leaving 13 bases not matched to a gene. CDR3 in amino acids: CASSETTGLVSGEQFF. The DNA of the CDR3 is TGTGCCAGCAGTGAAACTACTGGACTAGTTTCTGGTGAGCAGTTCTTC.